The clone carrying this T cell receptor beta chain was detected a few times. This entry belongs to a study of patients and donors after allogeneic stem cell transplantation. TCRdb independently ran MiXCR on the RT-PCR reads; one entry per CDR3 protein. The sample contains under 200,000 distinct CDR3 sequences, around 30% of which appear only once. Material for sequencing was blood, either unsorted or a sorted T cell fraction (not recorded which). This receptor was identified in a human donor who was either an allogeneic HSCT recipient or a stem cell or donor lymphocyte infusion donor (not recorded which). It is not recorded whose cells these are; they may come from a transplant donor.

CDR3 amino acids: CASSYSGLRYNEQFF. The CDR3 coding sequence is TGTGCCAGCAGTTACTCGGGACTCCGCTACAATGAGCAGTTCTTC. This chain links TRBV6-5 with TRBJ2-1; maybe TRBD2 (6 bases). Per the germline V gene, CDR1 is MNHEY and CDR2 is SVGAGI. Trimming took 0 bases from V and 3 from J, leaving 9 bases between them. This CDR3 region has 15 residues.